The clone carrying this T cell receptor (beta chain) has a count of ten or more. Its antigen is unidentified. Orbital computed tomography, thyroid ultrasound, serum thyroxine and TRAb, and clinical symptoms together informed the diagnoses. Source material for PBMCs was about 10 ml fresh peripheral blood. The record originates from a study of T cells in Graves' hyperthyroidism and ophthalmopathy. The study, taken as a whole, reports: Researchers found most expanded thyroid clonotypes above 0.001 in blood as well. Ophthalmopathy was distinguished from stable hyperthyroidism by 13 V-J signatures.

Amplification yielded TCR beta CDR3 regions, with RNA transcripts as the source. A first-round RT-PCR of the TCR CDR3 used the HTBI primer set. TCRdb redid the calling of the multiplex PCR reads with MiXCR, one entry per CDR3 protein. The data contain roughly 600,000 distinct CDR3 sequences, more than 12% of them singletons. V lost 5 bases and J lost 5, with 14 bases in between. Germline-derived CDR1 and CDR2 are SGHAT and FQDESV (reference sequence). The CDR3 has 14 residues. The sample comprised blood. The J gene is TRBJ2-3, the V gene TRBV11-1; D unclear. The sequence was collected from a woman aged 50 to 60 with Graves' ophthalmopathy. CDR3 DNA: TGTGCCAGCAGCCTCCTCGGAGCCAGAGATACGCAGTATTTT. It specifies CASSLLGARDTQYF.